The clone carrying this T cell receptor (beta chain) turned up a few times. No antigen is known for it. At collection, donors were nominally healthy, but unrecorded immune exposures were probable. The PCR contained 60 Vbeta and 13 Jbeta primers. Repertoires were generated with immunoSEQ multiplex PCR, while TCRdb's copy carries only in-frame clones and drops some. Found here are about 150,000 clones, approximately 74% of them singletons; the top ten hold around 2.3%. This specimen comes from a study of cytomegalovirus exposure and HLA in healthy donors. Across the whole study: The Caucasian-associated ancestry cluster contained approximately 81% of the approximately 410 genotyped donors.

General study findings and limits: Earlier results showed most TCR beta V segments being productive about 87% or about 30% of the time.

Looked up from germline, CDR1 is MGHRA and CDR2 is YSYEKL. The CDR3 has 15 residues. V lost 0 bases, J lost 9 bases, and 15 bases lay in between. The TCR comes from a man in his thirties or forties in good health and CMV-seronegative. Sequencing used PBMCs. This rearrangement joins TRBV4-1 to TRBJ2-1; maybe TRBD2 (7 bases). The CDR3 bases are TGCGCCAGCAGCCAAGATTTGGGGGGGCGTGGTGAGCAGTTCTTC. Encoded protein: CASSQDLGGRGEQFF.